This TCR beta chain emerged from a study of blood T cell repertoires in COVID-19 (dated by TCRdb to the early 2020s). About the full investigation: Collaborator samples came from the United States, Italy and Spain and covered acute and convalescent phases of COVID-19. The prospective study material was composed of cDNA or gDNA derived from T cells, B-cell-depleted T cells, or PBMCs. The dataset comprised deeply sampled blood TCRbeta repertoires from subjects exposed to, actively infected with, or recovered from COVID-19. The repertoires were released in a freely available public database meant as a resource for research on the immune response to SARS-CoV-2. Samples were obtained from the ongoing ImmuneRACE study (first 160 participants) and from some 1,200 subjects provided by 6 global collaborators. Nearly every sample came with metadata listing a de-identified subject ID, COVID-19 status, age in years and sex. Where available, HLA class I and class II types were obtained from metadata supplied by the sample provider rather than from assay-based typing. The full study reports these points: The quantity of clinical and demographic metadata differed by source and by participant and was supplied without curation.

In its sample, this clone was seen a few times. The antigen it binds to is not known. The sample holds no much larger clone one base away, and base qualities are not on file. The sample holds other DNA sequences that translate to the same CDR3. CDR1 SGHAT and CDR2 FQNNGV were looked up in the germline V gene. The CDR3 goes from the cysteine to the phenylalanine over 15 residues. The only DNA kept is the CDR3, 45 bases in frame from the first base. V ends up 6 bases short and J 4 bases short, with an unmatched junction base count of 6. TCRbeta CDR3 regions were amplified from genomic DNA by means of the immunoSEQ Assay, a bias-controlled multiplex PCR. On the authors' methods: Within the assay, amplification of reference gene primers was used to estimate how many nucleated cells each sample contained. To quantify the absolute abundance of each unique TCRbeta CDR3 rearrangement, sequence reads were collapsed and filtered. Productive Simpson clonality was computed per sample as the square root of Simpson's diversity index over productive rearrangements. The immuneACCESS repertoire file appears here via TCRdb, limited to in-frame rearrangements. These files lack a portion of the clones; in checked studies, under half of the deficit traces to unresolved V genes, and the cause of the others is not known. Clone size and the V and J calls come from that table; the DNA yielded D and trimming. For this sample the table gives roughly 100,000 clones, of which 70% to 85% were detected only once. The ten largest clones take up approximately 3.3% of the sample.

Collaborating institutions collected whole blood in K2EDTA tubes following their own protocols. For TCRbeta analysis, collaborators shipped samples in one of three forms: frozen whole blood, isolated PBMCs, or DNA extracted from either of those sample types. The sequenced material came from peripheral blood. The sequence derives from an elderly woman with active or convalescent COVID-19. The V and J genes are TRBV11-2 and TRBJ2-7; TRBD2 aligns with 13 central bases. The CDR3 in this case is CASSWTSGSGYEQYF. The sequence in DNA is TGTGCCAGCAGTTGGACTAGCGGGAGTGGATACGAGCAGTACTTC.